This T cell receptor beta chain was sequenced during a study of T cell changes during pregnancy in multiple sclerosis. Clones were read by immunoSEQ multiplex PCR, and TCRdb kept only the in-frame ones, dropping some. The table includes around 96,000 clones, around 94% detected once. CDR1 and CDR2 from the germline V gene are SQVTM and ANQGSEA. V was shortened by 2 bases and J by 7 bases, with 9 bases between the two germline ends. The CDR3 loop spans 12 amino acids. This clone is a singleton in its sample. The TCR was taken from a female donor in good health, enrolled as a control in a pregnancy study. The sample here was peripheral blood, taken after pregnancy. The chain joins TRBV29-1 to TRBJ2-4, with D possibly being TRBD2 (5 bases). The CDR3 bases are TGCAGCGTTGAATCAGCGGCCAACATTCAGTACTTC. Translation: CSVESAANIQYF.